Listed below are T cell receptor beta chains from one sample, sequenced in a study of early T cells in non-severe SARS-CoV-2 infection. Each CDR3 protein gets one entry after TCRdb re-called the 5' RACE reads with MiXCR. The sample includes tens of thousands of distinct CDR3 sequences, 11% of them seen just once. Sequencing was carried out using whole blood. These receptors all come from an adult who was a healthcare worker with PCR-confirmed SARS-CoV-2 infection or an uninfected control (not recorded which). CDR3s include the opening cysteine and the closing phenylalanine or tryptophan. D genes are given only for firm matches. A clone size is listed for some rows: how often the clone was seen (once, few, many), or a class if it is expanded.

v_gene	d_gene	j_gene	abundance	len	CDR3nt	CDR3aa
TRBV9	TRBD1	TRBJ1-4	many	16	TGTGCCAGCAGCGTAGCAGGGGGGGCGGCTAATGAAAAACTGTTTTTT	CASSVAGGAANEKLFF
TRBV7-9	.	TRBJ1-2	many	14	TGTGCCAGCAGCTTAGCCGAGACTAACTATGGCTACACCTTC	CASSLAETNYGYTF
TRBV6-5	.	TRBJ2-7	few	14	TGTGCCAGCAGTTACTCGGTGGCTGCCTACGAGCAGTACTTC	CASSYSVAAYEQYF
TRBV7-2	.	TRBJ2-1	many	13	TGTGCCAGCAGCTTATCCGAGCATAATGAGCAGTTCTTC	CASSLSEHNEQFF
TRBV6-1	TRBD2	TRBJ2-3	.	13	TGTGCGAGCTTAACTAGCGGCACAGATACGCAGTATTTT	CASLTSGTDTQYF
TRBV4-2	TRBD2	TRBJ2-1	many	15	TGTGCCAGCAGCCAAGTCGGGACTAGCGATGACGAGCAGTTCTTC	CASSQVGTSDDEQFF
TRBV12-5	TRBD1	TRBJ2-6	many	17	TGTGCTAGTGGTCCTCGGACAGGGTCTGCTGGGGCCAACGTCCTGACTTTC	CASGPRTGSAGANVLTF
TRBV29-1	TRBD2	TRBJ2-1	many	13	TGCAGCGTTCTCGGGAGGGCCATCAATGAGCAGTTCTTC	CSVLGRAINEQFF
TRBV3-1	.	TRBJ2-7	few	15	TGTGCCAGCAGCCAAGGAGACGGGGGAGGATACGAGCAGTACTTC	CASSQGDGGGYEQYF
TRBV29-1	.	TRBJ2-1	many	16	TGCAGCGCCATTCCCCCGGGACACCAATCCTACAATGAGCAGTTCTTC	CSAIPPGHQSYNEQFF
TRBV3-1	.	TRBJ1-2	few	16	TGTGCCAGCAGCCAAGGCCTCCATTCCTCCTCCTATGGCTACACCTTC	CASSQGLHSSSYGYTF
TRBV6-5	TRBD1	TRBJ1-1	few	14	TGTGCCAGCAGCTTAGACAGGGGAGACACTGAAGCTTTCTTT	CASSLDRGDTEAFF
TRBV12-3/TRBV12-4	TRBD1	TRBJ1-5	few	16	TGTGCCAGCAGTCCAGAGACAGGGGGCCGCAATCAGCCCCAGCATTTT	CASSPETGGRNQPQHF
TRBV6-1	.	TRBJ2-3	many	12	TGTGCCAGCAGTTCGAAGAAAGATACGCAGTATTTT	CASSSKKDTQYF
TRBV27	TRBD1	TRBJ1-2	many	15	TGTGCCAGCAGTTCCGGGACAGGGGCTTCCTATGGCTACACCTTC	CASSSGTGASYGYTF
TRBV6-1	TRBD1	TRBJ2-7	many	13	TGTGCCGGACAGGGTAGTACGGACTACGAGCAGTACTTC	CAGQGSTDYEQYF
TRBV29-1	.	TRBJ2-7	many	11	TGCAGCGCTGAGGACAATTACGAGCAGTACTTC	CSAEDNYEQYF
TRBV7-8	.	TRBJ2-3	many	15	TGTGCCAGCAGCCTCTACCGGGACTTAGAAGATACGCAGTATTTT	CASSLYRDLEDTQYF
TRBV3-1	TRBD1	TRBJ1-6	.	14	TGTGCCAGCGGAACAACAGGGGGCAATTCACCCCTCCACTTT	CASGTTGGNSPLHF
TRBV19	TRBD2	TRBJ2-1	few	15	TGTGCCAGTAGTATGGCGGGAGTCATAGCCCTTCAGCAGTTCTTC	CASSMAGVIALQQFF
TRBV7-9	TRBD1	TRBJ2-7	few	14	TGTGCCAGCAGTTCTCGGGACAGGGTGTTGGGGCAGTACTTC	CASSSRDRVLGQYF
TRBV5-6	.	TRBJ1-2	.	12	TGTGCCAGCAGCTTGGCCGTGGGGCCAAACACCTTC	CASSLAVGPNTF
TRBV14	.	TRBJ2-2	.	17	TGTGCCAGCAGCCAAGATGTTCGGGGATCGAACACCGGGGAGCTGTTTTTT	CASSQDVRGSNTGELFF